Sequencing of this T cell receptor beta chain was carried out in a study of blood T cell repertoires in COVID-19. Background on the study: Collection of acute and convalescent COVID-19 samples took place in the United States, Italy and Spain.

Method: immunoSEQ multiplex PCR; TCRdb's copy keeps in-frame clones and lacks some. Altogether some 200,000 clones are present, roughly 89% being singletons, with the ten largest covering 12%. The CDR3 spans 14 residues. Per the germline V gene, CDR1 is MNHEY and CDR2 is SVGAGI. V gave up 7 bases and J gave up 2 bases, with 12 bases separating them. The sample comprised peripheral blood. The chain recombines TRBV6-5 with TRBJ2-1, with D possibly matching TRBD2 (6 bases). The clonotype comes from a woman between 65 and 79 years old with COVID-19, enrolled during active disease. This CDR3 reads CASTREPPYNEQFF. Here the CDR3 DNA reads TGTGCCAGCACACGGGAGCCCCCCTACAATGAGCAGTTCTTC.